These 14 T cell receptor beta chains were sequenced from one sample in a study of relationships among human T cell subsets. The T cell receptor alpha and beta CDR3 regions were amplified from mRNA by semiquantitative ARM-PCR. Tagged nested gene-specific primers were used first, then communal superprimers amplified exponentially. TCRdb analysed the multiplex PCR reads with MiXCR anew, one entry per CDR3 protein. The table lists roughly 13,000 distinct CDR3 sequences, around 64% of them singletons, with 30% in the top ten. Bead selections for CD25, CD56 and CD294 left a flow-through collected as Th1 cells. Material for sequencing was CD4+ Th1 cells sorted from blood. All receptors come from a man aged 35-49 years in good health.

The sample holds a few counts of this clonotype. The chain links TRBV27 to TRBJ2-2; 7 nucleotides line up with TRBD1. Per germline, CDR1 MNHEY and CDR2 SMNVEV (reference sequence). CDR3 size: 13 residues. The ends lost 6 bases at V and 5 bases at J; junction bases unmatched: 3. The DNA for the CDR3 is TGTGCCAGCAGGCAGACAGGGACCGGGGAGCTGTTTTTT. Its protein is CASRQTGTGELFF.

The chain links TRBV19 to TRBJ2-2; D tentatively reads TRBD1 or TRBD2 (5 bases each). In germline, CDR1 is LNHDA, CDR2 SQIVND (reference sequence). This CDR3 is 17 amino acids long. V was clipped by 1 base and J by 1 base, with 13 bases between them. The CDR3 coding sequence is TGTGCCAGTAGTATAGGGGCGGCAGGGAGGAACACCGGGGAGCTGTTTTTT. It is translated as CASSIGAAGRNTGELFF.

J is TRBJ2-1 and V is TRBV27; 9 bases are shared with TRBD1. Per the germline V gene, CDR1 is MNHEY and CDR2 is SMNVEV (reference sequence). The junction had 6 bases not matched to a gene; V was cut back by 5 bases and J by 7 bases. The CDR3 is 14 residues long. CDR3 region: CASSIQGAGNEQFF. CDR3 coding DNA: TGTGCCAGCAGTATACAGGGGGCTGGGAATGAGCAGTTCTTC.

The rearrangement links TRBV28 to TRBJ1-5; 9 bases fit TRBD1. The J segment lost 4 bases and the V segment lost 0 bases, leaving 1 base of the junction unmatched. This CDR3 comprises 15 residues. The germline gives CDR1 MDHEN, CDR2 SYDVKM. In DNA form, the CDR3 reads TGTGCCAGCAGTTTATGGACAGGGGGAAATCAGCCCCAGCATTTT. This translates into CASSLWTGGNQPQHF.

This clonotype has just a few counts. This chain links TRBV20-1 with TRBJ1-2; 7 positions match TRBD1. Germline V gives CDR1 DFQATT, CDR2 SNEGSKA (reference sequence). With V trimmed by 0 bases and J by 3 bases, 7 bases remained unmatched. This CDR3 spans 15 amino acids. The CDR3 coding sequence is TGCAGTGCTAGAGATGGTCACAGGGGTGACTATGGCTACACCTTC. Translation: CSARDGHRGDYGYTF.

There are a few counts of this clonotype. The chain has TRBV2 and TRBJ2-7; D is ambiguous. Germline lookup yields CDR1 SNHLY and CDR2 FYNNEI. The CDR3 is made up of 13 amino acids. Trimming cost V 3 bases and J 0 bases, with 6 bases left between them. This chain's CDR3 is CASSEARSYEQYF. The CDR3 bases are TGTGCCAGCAGTGAGGCCCGCTCCTACGAGCAGTACTTC.

This clonotype came up a few times. The chain links TRBV6-5 to TRBJ1-6, with TRBD1 identical over 12 bases. J gave up 10 bases and V 5 bases, and 6 bases lay outside the gene matches. This CDR3 region has 15 residues. Germline lookup yields CDR1 MNHEY and CDR2 SVGAGI. For the CDR3, the DNA is TGTGCCAGCAGTCCAGCCGGGACAGGGGGCTCACCCCTCCACTTT. This sequence encodes CASSPAGTGGSPLHF.

This clonotype occurred once. J is TRBJ2-7 and V is TRBV10-3; the match to TRBD1 covers 8 bases. The CDR3 totals 16 residues. V shed 3 bases, J shed 7 bases, and the junction held 14 bases outside the gene matches. Germline CDR1 reads ENHRY; CDR2 reads SYGVKD. This CDR3 reads CAISDSDRADYAEQYF. CDR3 DNA: TGTGCCATCAGTGATTCGGACAGGGCCGACTACGCGGAGCAGTACTTC.

J is TRBJ2-5 and V is TRBV7-9, with D hard to call. This CDR3 is built from 15 residues. Germline CDR1 is SEHNR and CDR2 is FQNEAQ (reference sequence). The V end was cut by 5 bases, the J end by 10 bases, with 23 bases between. CDR3 nucleotide sequence: TGTGCCAGCAGCGCTGGTAGGCCCGCCGACCCTGGCCAGTACTTC. Its translation is CASSAGRPADPGQYF. The full variable domain, its missing parts supplied by reference TRBV7-9 and TRBJ2-5, is DTGVSQNPRHKITKRGQNVTFRCDPISEHNRLYWYRQTLGQGPEFLTYFQNEAQLEKSRLLSDRFSAERPKGSFSTLEIQRTEQGDSAMYLCASSAGRPADPGQYFGPGTRLLVL.

The chain uses TRBV5-1 and TRBJ2-5; D is unclear. Trimming left V 1 base short and J 5 bases short, with 12 bases between. The CDR3 has 14 amino acids. Germline lookup yields CDR1 SGHRS and CDR2 YFSETQ. In nucleotides, the CDR3 is TGCGCCAGCAGCTTGTCTCAGGCGGCGGAGACCCAGTACTTC. Translation: CASSLSQAAETQYF.

The chain employs TRBV6-5 and TRBJ2-5; 9 bases are shared with TRBD1. The CDR3 is 17 residues long. V lost 5 bases to trimming and J lost 5 bases; unmatched junction nucleotides: 15. CDR1 is MNHEY, CDR2 SVGAGI, per germline. The DNA for the CDR3 is TGTGCCAGCAGTCGTAACTCCGGGACAGGGCTTCGGGAGACCCAGTACTTC. It is translated as CASSRNSGTGLRETQYF.

This sequence joins TRBV19 and TRBJ1-5; D unresolved. Germline lookup yields CDR1 LNHDA and CDR2 SQIVND (reference sequence). With 6 bases removed from V and 2 bases from J, the gap between germline ends came to 11 bases. The CDR3 has 14 amino acids. DNA for the CDR3: TGTGCCAGTAGCTATTCAGGAGGCAATCAGCCCCAGCATTTT. This encodes CASSYSGGNQPQHF.

The chain is built from TRBV11-1 and TRBJ2-7; 12 bases agree with TRBD2. The CDR3 sequence is 15 residues long. V lost 4 bases, J lost 2 bases, and 3 bases stayed unmatched. Germline V gene lookup returns CDR1 SGHAT and CDR2 FQDESV (reference sequence). In DNA, the CDR3 is TGTGCCAGCAGCTCAAGGACTAGCGGGACCTACGAGCAGTACTTC. Its protein is CASSSRTSGTYEQYF.

The sample holds a few counts of this clonotype. V is TRBV28 and J is TRBJ1-1, with 7 bases that match TRBD1. Looked up from germline, CDR1 is MDHEN and CDR2 is SYDVKM. V lost 5 bases, J lost 0 bases, and 3 bases stayed unmatched. This CDR3 is 14 amino acids long. CDR3 sequence (DNA): TGTGCCAGCAGTCGTGGGACAGTGAACACTGAAGCTTTCTTT. Protein: CASSRGTVNTEAFF.